These 20 T cell receptor beta chains originate from one sample sequenced in a study of T cell responses to AZD1222 COVID-19 vaccine. Generated by immunoSEQ multiplex PCR, the TCRdb table keeps only in-frame clones and is missing some. The sample holds 110,000 to 150,000 clones, roughly 91% seen once. The material sequenced was peripheral blood, taken on day 0 of AZD1222 vaccination. The receptors here all came from an adult in good health.

The rearrangement uses TRBV19 and TRBJ2-2; 7 nucleotides line up with TRBD1. Germline V lookup: CDR1 LNHDA, CDR2 SQIVND (reference sequence). V was pared by 8 bases and J by 2 bases, with 5 bases of the junction left unmatched. This CDR3 has 14 amino acids. This CDR3 is CASSWDSNTGELFF. CDR3 nucleotide sequence: TGTGCCAGTTCATGGGACAGTAACACCGGGGAGCTGTTTTTT.

CDR3 nucleotide sequence: TGCGCTTACTACATGAACACTGAAGCTTTCTTT. Its protein product is CAYYMNTEAFF. The gene calls are TRBV23-1 and TRBJ1-1, with no clear D. TRBV23-1 is classed as an ORF, of uncertain function. This CDR3 spans 11 amino acids.

J is TRBJ1-2 and V is TRBV30; no clear D. With 0 bases removed from V and 6 bases from J, the gap between germline ends came to 8 bases. This CDR3 region has 12 residues. Germline CDR1 GTSNPN, CDR2 SVGIG (reference sequence). CDR3 in amino acids: CAWSVQLNGYTF. DNA of the CDR3: TGTGCCTGGAGTGTCCAACTCAATGGCTACACCTTC.

The chain couples TRBV4-1 to TRBJ1-2, with 8 bases matching TRBD1. CDR1 is MGHRA, CDR2 YSYEKL, per germline. V was pared by 6 bases and J by 6 bases, with 9 bases of the junction left unmatched. This CDR3 has 14 residues. CDR3 DNA sequence: TGCGCCAGCAGACCGACAGGGGCATTAGATGGCTACACCTTC. Translated, it gives CASRPTGALDGYTF.

The V call is TRBV27, the J call TRBJ1-4; weak D call: TRBD1 (5 bases). With 4 bases removed from V and 1 base from J, the gap between germline ends came to 7 bases. The germline gives CDR1 MNHEY, CDR2 SMNVEV (reference sequence). This CDR3 spans 14 amino acids. The CDR3: CASSYTGTNEKLFF. CDR3 in DNA: TGTGCCAGCAGTTATACAGGAACTAATGAAAAACTGTTTTTT.

CDR3 sequence (DNA): TGTGCCAGCAGCTTAGACTGGGGGCGCACCGGGGAGCTGTTTTTT. Translated, it gives CASSLDWGRTGELFF. The chain links TRBV7-2 to TRBJ2-2, with D perhaps TRBD1 (6 bases). This CDR3 is built from 15 residues. Germline CDR1 and CDR2: SGHTA and FQGNSA. V dropped 1 base and J dropped 4 bases, with 10 bases sitting between them.

This chain joins TRBV28 and TRBJ1-2, with a weak D call TRBD1 (6 bases). Trimming shortened V by 0 bases and J by 5 bases, and 13 bases separated the two germline ends. The CDR3 runs 15 residues. Per germline, CDR1 MDHEN and CDR2 SYDVKM. The CDR3 is CASSLWSTGYYGYTF. In DNA, the CDR3 is TGTGCCAGCAGTTTATGGTCTACAGGGTATTATGGCTACACCTTC.

The chain combines TRBV6-1 with TRBJ1-2, with D unresolved. Trimming pared 2 bases from V and 2 bases from J, leaving 6 bases between. Per the germline V gene, CDR1 is MNHNS and CDR2 is SASEGT. The CDR3 has 13 residues. The CDR3 loop is CASSELGNYGYTF. CDR3 DNA sequence: TGTGCCAGCAGTGAACTCGGAAACTATGGCTACACCTTC.

The chain is built from TRBV18 and TRBJ2-7, with 13 bases fitting TRBD2. V lost 3 bases, J lost 5 bases, and 10 bases stayed unmatched. The CDR3 consists of 17 residues. Looked up from germline, CDR1 is KGHSH and CDR2 is LQKENI. The CDR3: CASSPLQRTSGGHEQYF. The CDR3 nucleotides read TGTGCCAGCTCACCTTTACAGAGGACTAGCGGGGGCCACGAGCAGTACTTC. The whole variable domain, remainder taken from reference TRBV18 and TRBJ2-7, is NAGVMQNPRHLVRRRGQEARLRCSPMKGHSHVYWYRQLPEEGLKFMVYLQKENIIDESGMPKERFSAEFPKEGPSILRIQQVVRGDSAAYFCASSPLQRTSGGHEQYFGPGTRLTVT.

The genes are TRBV9 and TRBJ2-3; 7 nucleotides agree with TRBD2. This CDR3 is 14 amino acids long. CDR1 SGDLS and CDR2 YYNGEE come from the germline V gene. The V segment lost 2 bases and the J segment 2 bases; nucleotides outside the gene matches: 2. CDR3 amino acids: CASSVGGTTDTQYF. CDR3 coding DNA: TGTGCCAGCAGCGTCGGGGGGACCACAGATACGCAGTATTTT.

Of note for this clone: The identical CDR3 is also encoded by other nucleotide sequences in the sample. The rearrangement uses TRBV6-1 and TRBJ1-4; tentative D call: TRBD1 (6 bases). CDR3 length: 15 amino acids. Germline assignment: CDR1 MNHNS and CDR2 SASEGT. The ends were cut back, 0 bases at V and 7 bases at J, with 12 bases in the middle. This CDR3 reads CASSEARGGVEKLFF. CDR3 nucleotides: TGTGCCAGCAGTGAAGCGAGGGGGGGCGTTGAAAAACTGTTTTTT.

The chain is built from TRBV7-9 and TRBJ2-7, with TRBD1 matching 8 bases. V shed 2 bases and J 3 bases; nucleotides not matched to a gene: 6. CDR1 is SEHNR and CDR2 is FQNEAQ in the germline V gene (reference sequence). The CDR3 contains 15 residues. The CDR3 loop reads CASSLRGQGFYEQYF. The DNA for the CDR3 is TGTGCCAGCAGCTTAAGAGGACAGGGATTCTACGAGCAGTACTTC. The entire variable domain, with the rest obtained from reference TRBV7-9 and TRBJ2-7, is as follows: DTGVSQNPRHKITKRGQNVTFRCDPISEHNRLYWYRQTLGQGPEFLTYFQNEAQLEKSRLLSDRFSAERPKGSFSTLEIQRTEQGDSAMYLCASSLRGQGFYEQYFGPGTRLTVT.

V gene TRBV10-3 combines with J gene TRBJ2-3; possible D gene TRBD2, 5 bases. The CDR3 contains 12 residues. Trimming removed 4 bases from V and 6 bases from J, with 8 bases in between. The V gene's germline CDR1 is ENHRY and CDR2 SYGVKD. The CDR3 loop is CAISGRGDTQYF. CDR3 in DNA: TGTGCCATCAGTGGACGAGGGGATACGCAGTATTTT.

On this clone: Compared with germline, one end of the junction differs, possibly owing to a read error. Different DNA sequences within this sample yield the same CDR3. The CDR3 is CASSPDFNTGELFF. The CDR3 nucleotides are TGTGCCAGCTCTCCGGACTTCAACACTGGGGAGCTGTTTTTT. V is TRBV18 and J is TRBJ2-2; a weak D match, TRBD2 (5 bases). The CDR3 covers 14 residues. CDR1 and CDR2 (germline): KGHSH, LQKENI.

The chain links TRBV10-3 to TRBJ2-7; the match to TRBD2 covers 14 bases. With 2 bases clipped from V and 3 bases from J, the junction kept 3 bases outside the gene matches. This CDR3 is built from 16 residues. Germline CDR1 and CDR2: ENHRY and SYGVKD. CDR3 in amino acids: CAISEGLAGGYYEQYF. In DNA form, the CDR3 reads TGTGCCATCAGTGAGGGACTAGCGGGGGGATACTACGAGCAGTACTTC.

The chain links TRBV11-2 to TRBJ2-2, with a possible D match to TRBD2 (5 bases). This CDR3 has 14 residues. V was shortened by 5 bases and J by 3 bases, with 10 bases between the two germline ends. From germline, CDR1 is SGHAT and CDR2 FQNNGV. The CDR3 DNA reads TGTGCCAGCAGCCCCGGACTGCACACCGGGGAGCTGTTTTTT. It encodes CASSPGLHTGELFF. Full variable domain (missing parts from reference TRBV11-2 and TRBJ2-2): EAGVAQSPRYKIIEKRQSVAFWCNPISGHATLYWYQQILGQGPKLLIQFQNNGVVDDSQLPKDRFSAERLKGVDSTLKIQPAKLEDSAVYLCASSPGLHTGELFFGEGSRLTVL.

This chain connects TRBV4-1 to TRBJ1-6; TRBD1 matches 7 bases. CDR1 and CDR2 from the germline V gene are MGHRA and YSYEKL. Losses at the gene ends were 4 bases for V and 8 bases for J; bases not matched to a gene: 5. The CDR3 runs 14 residues. The CDR3 DNA reads as TGCGCCAGCAGCCCTACAGGGGAGGATTCACCCCTCCACTTT. Translation: CASSPTGEDSPLHF.

V and J are TRBV3-1 (or the pseudogene TRBV3-2) and TRBJ2-1; the D gene is possibly TRBD1 (5 bases). V was shortened by 2 bases and J by 5 bases, with 13 bases between the two germline ends. The germline gives CDR1 LGHDT, CDR2 YNNKEL (reference sequence). CDR3 size: 15 residues. The DNA for the CDR3 is TGTGCCAGCAGCCAATCCTCCAGGGATCACAATGAGCAGTTCTTC. Its translation: CASSQSSRDHNEQFF.

The chain has TRBV28 and TRBJ1-6; TRBD1 aligns across 7 bases. This CDR3 comprises 18 residues. The junction had 8 bases not matched to a gene; V was cut back by 3 bases and J by 0 bases. The germline gives CDR1 MDHEN, CDR2 SYDVKM. CDR3 DNA sequence: TGTGCCAGCAGTTTGTTTAGACAGGGTTACTCCTATAATTCACCCCTCCACTTT. Translation gives CASSLFRQGYSYNSPLHF.

The chain has TRBV10-3 and TRBJ1-4; D is unclear. This CDR3 is 16 amino acids long. The V gene's germline CDR1 is ENHRY and CDR2 SYGVKD. Trimming pared 3 bases from V and 7 bases from J, leaving 18 bases between. DNA for the CDR3: TGTGCCATCAGTGACCCTGGGGAGTCGAAGGGTGAAAAACTGTTTTTT. This gives the protein CAISDPGESKGEKLFF.